The entry below describes one T cell receptor (beta chain). Its antigen remains unknown. The data were taken from a study of cytomegalovirus exposure and HLA in healthy donors. Primers included in the PCR were 60 Vbeta and 13 Jbeta primers. The repertoire was sequenced with immunoSEQ multiplex PCR; TCRdb's copy has only in-frame clones and lacks some. The sample records 130,000 to 150,000 clones, around 72% being singletons. Whole-study results and caveats: The study reported that TCR beta sequences accurately predicted HLA-A and HLA-B alleles in most subjects.

What was sequenced was PBMCs. This receptor was identified in a middle-aged woman in good health and CMV-seronegative.

The CDR3 loop is CASSLRTGANTEAFF. CDR3 DNA sequence: TGTGCCAGCAGCTTGAGAACAGGGGCGAACACTGAAGCTTTCTTT. This chain joins TRBV7-9 and TRBJ1-1; 7 bases align to TRBD1. The CDR3 runs to 15 residues. Trimming at V came to 3 bases and at J to 1 base, leaving 5 bases not matched to a gene. The V gene's germline CDR1 is SEHNR and CDR2 FQNEAQ (reference sequence).